Listed here are 20 T cell receptor beta chains from one sample, sequenced in a study of blood T cell repertoires in COVID-19. Here immunoSEQ multiplex PCR was the method, and the copy in TCRdb shows in-frame clones only, minus some. The table lists tens of thousands of clones, roughly 90% of them singletons. The sample comprised peripheral blood. The receptors shown here come from a man aged 70-80 years with active or convalescent COVID-19.

This chain connects TRBV6-6 to TRBJ1-4; the D gene is possibly TRBD1 (6 bases). CDR1 is MNHNY, CDR2 SVGAGI, per germline (reference sequence). V dropped 6 bases and J dropped 4 bases, with 15 bases sitting between them. The CDR3 extends over 15 amino acids. CDR3 DNA: TGTGCCAGCAGCCCCGGACAGATTTATAATGAAAAACTGTTTTTT. Translation gives CASSPGQIYNEKLFF.

This chain joins TRBV9 and TRBJ1-2; 7 nucleotides align to TRBD1. Germline lookup yields CDR1 SGDLS and CDR2 YYNGEE. Trimming cost V 0 bases and J 7 bases; bases outside gene matches: 3. CDR3 length: 13 residues. Here the CDR3 DNA reads TGTGCCAGCAGCGTAGGGAACAGGGGTGGCTACACCTTC. Protein product: CASSVGNRGGYTF.

The chain combines TRBV4-2 with TRBJ2-6, with TRBD1 matching 8 bases. Germline CDR1 reads LGHNA; CDR2 reads YNFKEQ. The CDR3 consists of 17 residues. The V gene end was trimmed by 3 bases and the J gene end by 2 bases; junction bases not matched to a gene: 6. The CDR3 region has the DNA TGTGCCAGCAGCCACTTCGGACAGGGTGCTGGGGCCAACGTCCTGACTTTC. Its protein is CASSHFGQGAGANVLTF.

The rearrangement joins TRBV5-8 to TRBJ1-3, with TRBD1 as a possible D gene (5 bases). Trimming left V 4 bases short and J 0 bases short, with 11 bases between. Looked up from germline, CDR1 is SGHTS and CDR2 is YDEGEE. This CDR3 comprises 15 residues. In nucleotides, the CDR3 is TGTGCCAGCAGCAGGGGACTGATCTCTGGAAACACCATATATTTT. Translated, it gives CASSRGLISGNTIYF. Combining the CDR3 with reference TRBV5-8 and TRBJ1-3 gives the whole variable domain EAGVTQSPTHLIKTRGQQATLRCSPISGHTSVYWYQQALGLGLQFLLWYDEGEERNRGNFPPRFSGRQFPNYSSELNVNALELEDSALYLCASSRGLISGNTIYFGEGSWLTVV.

This clone has only one observation. This chain links TRBV19 with TRBJ2-7; 7 nucleotides match TRBD2. V was pared by 7 bases and J by 5 bases, with 11 bases of the junction left unmatched. The CDR3 has 14 residues. The germline CDR1 and CDR2 sequences are LNHDA and SQIVND (reference sequence). CDR3 nucleotides: TGTGCCAGTATGGGGGAGGGCCGTTACCACGAGCAGTACTTC. Translated, it gives CASMGEGRYHEQYF.

This clone was counted a single time. V gene TRBV19 combines with J gene TRBJ1-4; D is uncertain. Germline V CDR1 and CDR2: LNHDA, SQIVND (reference sequence). The CDR3 extends over 15 amino acids. V shed 7 bases and J shed 8 bases, with 20 bases lying between them. The CDR3 bases are TGTGCCAGTAAGTCGGCGGCGGCAGGCGGGGAAAAACTGTTTTTT. Its translation: CASKSAAAGGEKLFF.

The rearrangement uses TRBV9 and TRBJ2-3; 7 nucleotides agree with TRBD1. The germline CDR1 and CDR2 sequences are SGDLS and YYNGEE. This CDR3 spans 12 amino acids. Trimming removed 7 bases from V and 2 bases from J; junction bases left unmatched: 1. The CDR3 here is CASQGDTDTQYF. Here the CDR3 DNA reads TGTGCCAGCCAGGGGGACACAGATACGCAGTATTTT.

This clone was detected once. The chain uses TRBV29-1 and TRBJ2-6; D is perhaps TRBD1 (5 bases). The CDR3 length is 15 residues. Germline values: CDR1 SQVTM, CDR2 ANQGSEA. Trimming left V 4 bases short and J 1 base short, with 11 bases between. The CDR3 is CSVGPGQSGANVLTF. The CDR3 nucleotides read TGCAGCGTTGGGCCAGGGCAATCTGGGGCCAACGTCCTGACTTTC.

This chain uses TRBV6-4 with TRBJ2-5; perhaps TRBD2 as D (6 bases). Germline V gives CDR1 MRHNA, CDR2 SNTAGT. Trimming left V 5 bases short and J 5 bases short, with 12 bases between. The CDR3 spans 13 residues. CDR3 amino acids: CASSRTTQETQYF. The DNA of the CDR3 is TGTGCCAGCAGTAGGACTACCCAGGAGACCCAGTACTTC.

CDR3 sequence (DNA): TGCAGCGTGAAGCAGGGGGGAGGCGAAAAACTGTTTTTT. It yields the protein CSVKQGGGEKLFF. The rearrangement links TRBV29-1 to TRBJ1-4; the match to TRBD1 covers 7 bases. Trimming removed 6 bases from V and 8 bases from J; junction bases left unmatched: 9. The CDR3 runs to 13 residues. Per germline, CDR1 SQVTM and CDR2 ANQGSEA.

The genes are TRBV7-6 and TRBJ1-1; D possibly corresponds to TRBD1 (5 bases). The CDR3 is 13 amino acids. The V end lost 5 bases, the J end lost 1 base, and 8 bases lay between the germline ends. CDR1 is SGHVS, CDR2 FNYEAQ, per germline. The CDR3 coding sequence is TGTGCCAGCAGCCTACAGGAGAACACTGAAGCTTTCTTT. Translated, it gives CASSLQENTEAFF.

The chain uses TRBV7-8 and TRBJ1-3; 7 positions match TRBD1. The CDR3 totals 15 residues. Germline V gene data show CDR1 as SGHVS and CDR2 as FQNEAQ. The ends lost 1 base at V and 0 bases at J; junction bases unmatched: 0. This CDR3 is CASSLGTGSGNTIYF. The CDR3 bases are TGTGCCAGCAGCTTAGGGACAGGCTCTGGAAACACCATATATTTT.

V usage is TRBV19 and J usage is TRBJ1-5; D not certain. Trimming pared 3 bases from V and 0 bases from J, leaving 6 bases between. The germline gives CDR1 LNHDA, CDR2 SQIVND (reference sequence). The CDR3 covers 14 residues. The CDR3 loop reads CASSIPLSNQPQHF. Here the CDR3 DNA reads TGTGCCAGTAGTATCCCTCTTAGCAATCAGCCCCAGCATTTT.

CDR3 protein: CASSIEGATPYEQYF. The CDR3 coding sequence is TGTGCCAGTAGTATAGAGGGGGCTACCCCCTACGAGCAGTACTTC. The chain recombines TRBV19 with TRBJ2-7; TRBD1 is a possible D gene (6 bases). Germline-derived CDR1 and CDR2 are LNHDA and SQIVND (reference sequence). Trimming cost V 0 bases and J 2 bases, with 11 bases left between them. This CDR3 is built from 15 residues.

In DNA form, the CDR3 reads TGTGCCAGCAGCTTAGAGGGGATCACTGAAGCTTTCTTT. Translating it yields CASSLEGITEAFF. The chain is built from TRBV7-2 and TRBJ1-1, with a tentative D call TRBD1 (5 bases). The CDR3 has 13 amino acids. Germline CDR1 is SGHTA and CDR2 is FQGNSA. The V end lost 1 base, the J end lost 4 bases, and 7 bases lay between the germline ends. The full variable domain, in which reference TRBV7-2 and TRBJ1-1 provide the parts outside the CDR3, is GAGVSQSPSNKVTEKGKDVELRCDPISGHTALYWYRQSLGQGLEFLIYFQGNSAPDKSGLPSDRFSAERTGGSVSTLTIQRTQQEDSAVYLCASSLEGITEAFFGQGTRLTVV.

The rearrangement uses TRBV11-2 and TRBJ2-7; tentative D call: TRBD1 (6 bases). The CDR3 runs 14 residues. Germline values: CDR1 SGHAT, CDR2 FQNNGV. Trimming left V 5 bases short and J 3 bases short, with 14 bases between. DNA for the CDR3: TGTGCCAGCAGCCCGGGGACACGGAACTACGAGCAGTACGTC. Protein sequence: CASSPGTRNYEQYV.

This clone was seen a handful of times. The genes are TRBV29-1 and TRBJ1-2, with 9 bases aligning to TRBD1. This CDR3 has 13 amino acids. Looked up from germline, CDR1 is SQVTM and CDR2 is ANQGSEA. V shed 7 bases and J 7 bases; nucleotides not matched to a gene: 10. In DNA, the CDR3 is TGCAGCGCTTGGACAGGGGTGGGCTCTGGCTACACCTTC. Protein sequence: CSAWTGVGSGYTF.

The chain carries TRBV5-1 and TRBJ2-1; 9 bases match TRBD2. Trimming took 4 bases from V and 6 from J; bases not matched to a gene: 8. This CDR3 spans 15 amino acids. The germline V gene encodes CDR1 SGHRS and CDR2 YFSETQ. CDR3 amino acids: CASSPVAGGPNEQFF. CDR3 bases: TGCGCCAGCAGCCCGGTGGCGGGAGGGCCCAATGAGCAGTTCTTC.

This clone was counted only a few times. The chain joins TRBV19 to TRBJ1-6, with D tentatively TRBD1 (6 bases). The CDR3 totals 16 residues. Germline assignment: CDR1 LNHDA and CDR2 SQIVND (reference sequence). V was clipped by 3 bases and J by 7 bases, with 16 bases between them. CDR3 residues: CASSITRRGANSPLHF. The CDR3 region has the DNA TGTGCCAGTAGTATTACGCGGCGGGGGGCAAATTCACCCCTCCACTTT. The complete variable domain, with remaining parts taken from reference TRBV19 and TRBJ1-6, reads DGGITQSPKYLFRKEGQNVTLSCEQNLNHDAMYWYRQDPGQGLRLIYYSQIVNDFQKGDIAEGYSVSREKKESFPLTVTSAQKNPTAFYLCASSITRRGANSPLHFGNGTRLTVT.

The chain uses TRBV9 and TRBJ2-3; no definite D call. Germline V gene data show CDR1 as SGDLS and CDR2 as YYNGEE. The ends were cut back, 4 bases at V and 0 bases at J, with 18 bases in the middle. The length of the CDR3 is 17 residues. This CDR3 reads CASSPHHAVTSTDTQYF. The CDR3 nucleotides read TGTGCCAGCAGCCCCCACCACGCTGTCACTAGCACAGATACGCAGTATTTT.